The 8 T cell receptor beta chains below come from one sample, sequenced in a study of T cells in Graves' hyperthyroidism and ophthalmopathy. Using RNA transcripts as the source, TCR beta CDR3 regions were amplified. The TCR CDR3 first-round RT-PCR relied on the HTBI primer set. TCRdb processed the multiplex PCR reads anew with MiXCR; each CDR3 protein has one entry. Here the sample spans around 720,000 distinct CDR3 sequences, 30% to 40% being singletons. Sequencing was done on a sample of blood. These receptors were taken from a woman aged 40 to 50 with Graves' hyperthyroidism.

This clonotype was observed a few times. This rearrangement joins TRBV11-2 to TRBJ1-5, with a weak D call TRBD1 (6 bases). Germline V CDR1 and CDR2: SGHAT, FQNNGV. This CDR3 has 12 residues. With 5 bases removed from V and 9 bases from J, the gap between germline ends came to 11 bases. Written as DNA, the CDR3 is TGTGCCAGCAGCCTAATAGGGGGGCCCCAGCATTTT. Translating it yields CASSLIGGPQHF.

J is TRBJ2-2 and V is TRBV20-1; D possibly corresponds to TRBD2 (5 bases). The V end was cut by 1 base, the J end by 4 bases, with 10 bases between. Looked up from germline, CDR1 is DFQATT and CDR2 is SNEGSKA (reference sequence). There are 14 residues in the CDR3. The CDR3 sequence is CSARVPRGTGELFF. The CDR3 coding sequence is TGCAGTGCTAGAGTGCCACGGGGCACCGGGGAGCTGTTTTTT.

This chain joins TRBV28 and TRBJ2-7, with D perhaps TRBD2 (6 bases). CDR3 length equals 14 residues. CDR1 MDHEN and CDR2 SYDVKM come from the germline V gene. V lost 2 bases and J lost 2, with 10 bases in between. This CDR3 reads CASSLHGSAYEQYF. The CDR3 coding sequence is TGTGCCAGCAGTTTACACGGGAGTGCCTACGAGCAGTACTTC. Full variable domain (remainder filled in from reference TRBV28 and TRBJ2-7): DVKVTQSSRYLVKRTGEKVFLECVQDMDHENMFWYRQDPGLGLRLIYFSYDVKMKEKGDIPEGYSVSREKKERFSLILESASTNQTSMYLCASSLHGSAYEQYFGPGTRLTVT.

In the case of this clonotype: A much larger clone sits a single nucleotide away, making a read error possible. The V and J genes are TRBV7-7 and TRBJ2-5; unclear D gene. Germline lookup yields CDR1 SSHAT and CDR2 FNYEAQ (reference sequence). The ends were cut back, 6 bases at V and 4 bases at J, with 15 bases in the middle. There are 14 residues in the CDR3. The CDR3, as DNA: TGTGCCAGCAGTTACGCCGGGTGGGGAGAGACCCAGTACTTC. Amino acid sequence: CASSYAGWGETQYF.

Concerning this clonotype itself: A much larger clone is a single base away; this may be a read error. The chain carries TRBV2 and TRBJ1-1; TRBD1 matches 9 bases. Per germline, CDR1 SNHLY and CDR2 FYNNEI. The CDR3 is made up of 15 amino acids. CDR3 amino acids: CATSEWARGQGSAFF. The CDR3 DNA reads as TGTGCCACCAGTGAATGGGCTAGGGGACAGGGTTCAGCTTTCTTT.

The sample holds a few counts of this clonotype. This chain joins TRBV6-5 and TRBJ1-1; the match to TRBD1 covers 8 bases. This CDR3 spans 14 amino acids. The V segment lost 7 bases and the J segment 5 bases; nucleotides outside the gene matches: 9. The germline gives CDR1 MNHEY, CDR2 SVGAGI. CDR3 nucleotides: TGTGCCAGCAAGTTCGCAGGGGGCCTGACTGAAGCTTTCTTT. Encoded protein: CASKFAGGLTEAFF.

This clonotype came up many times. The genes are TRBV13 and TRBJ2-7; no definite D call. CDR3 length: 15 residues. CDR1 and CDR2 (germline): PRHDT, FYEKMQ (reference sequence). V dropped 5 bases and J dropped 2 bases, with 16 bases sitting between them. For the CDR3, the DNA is TGTGCCAGCAGCGCAAGGCACCTAACCACCTACGAGCAGTACTTC. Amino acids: CASSARHLTTYEQYF.

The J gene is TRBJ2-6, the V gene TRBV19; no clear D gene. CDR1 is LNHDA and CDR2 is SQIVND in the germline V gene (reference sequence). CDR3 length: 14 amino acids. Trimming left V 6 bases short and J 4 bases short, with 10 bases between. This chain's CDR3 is CASSASFGANVLTF. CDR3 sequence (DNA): TGTGCCAGTAGCGCGTCCTTCGGGGCCAACGTCCTGACTTTC.